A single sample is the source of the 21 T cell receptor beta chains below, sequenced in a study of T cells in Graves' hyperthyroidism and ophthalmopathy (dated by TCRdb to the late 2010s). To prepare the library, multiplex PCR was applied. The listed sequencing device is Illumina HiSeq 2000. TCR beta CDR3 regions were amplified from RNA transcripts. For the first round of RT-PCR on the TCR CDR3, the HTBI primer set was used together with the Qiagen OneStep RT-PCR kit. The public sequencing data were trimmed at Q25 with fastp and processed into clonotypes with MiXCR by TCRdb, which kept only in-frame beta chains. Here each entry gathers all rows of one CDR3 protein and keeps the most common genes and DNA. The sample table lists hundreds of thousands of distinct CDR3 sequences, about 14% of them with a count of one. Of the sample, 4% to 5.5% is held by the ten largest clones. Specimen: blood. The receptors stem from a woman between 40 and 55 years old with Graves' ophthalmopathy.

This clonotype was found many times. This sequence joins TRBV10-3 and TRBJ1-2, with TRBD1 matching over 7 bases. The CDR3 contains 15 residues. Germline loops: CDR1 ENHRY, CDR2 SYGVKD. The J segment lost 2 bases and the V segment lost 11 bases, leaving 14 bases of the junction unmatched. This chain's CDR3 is CAVTGTAGTNYGYTF. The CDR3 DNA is TGTGCCGTGACCGGGACAGCCGGAACCAACTATGGCTACACCTTC.

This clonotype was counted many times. The CDR3 DNA reads TGTGCCAGCAGTTTAACCAAAACAGGCTACGAGCAGTACTTC. Residues: CASSLTKTGYEQYF. The J gene is TRBJ2-7, the V gene TRBV28, with D perhaps TRBD1 (5 bases). This CDR3 is built from 14 residues. Germline V gene lookup returns CDR1 MDHEN and CDR2 SYDVKM. With 2 bases removed from V and 3 bases from J, the gap between germline ends came to 11 bases.

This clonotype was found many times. CDR3 coding DNA: TGTGCCAGCAGCTTAGAGTTCGAGACTAGCGGGATCTACGAGCAGTACTTC. Translating gives CASSLEFETSGIYEQYF. This sequence joins TRBV11-2 and TRBJ2-7; 11 bases agree with TRBD2. CDR1 SGHAT and CDR2 FQNNGV come from the germline V gene. The CDR3 consists of 17 residues. V shed 0 bases and J 3 bases; nucleotides not matched to a gene: 7.

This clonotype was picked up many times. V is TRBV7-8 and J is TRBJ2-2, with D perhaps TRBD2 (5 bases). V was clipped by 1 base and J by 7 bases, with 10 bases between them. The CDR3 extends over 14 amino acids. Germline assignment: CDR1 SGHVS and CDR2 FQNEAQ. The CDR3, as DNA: TGTGCCAGCAGCTTAGTAGTTACTAGCGGGGAGCTGTTTTTT. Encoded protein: CASSLVVTSGELFF.

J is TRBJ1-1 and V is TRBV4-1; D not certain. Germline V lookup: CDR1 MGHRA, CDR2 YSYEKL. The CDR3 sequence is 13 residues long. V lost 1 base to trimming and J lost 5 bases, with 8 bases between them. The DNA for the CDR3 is TGCGCCAGCAGCCAAGTCCAGGATACTGAAGCTTTCTTT. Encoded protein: CASSQVQDTEAFF.

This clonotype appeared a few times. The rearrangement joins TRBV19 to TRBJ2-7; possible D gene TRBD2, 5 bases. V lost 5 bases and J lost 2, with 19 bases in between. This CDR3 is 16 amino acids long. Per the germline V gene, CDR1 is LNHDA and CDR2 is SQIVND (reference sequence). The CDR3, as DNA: TGTGCCAGTAGTGCGAAAGGACGGACTTTTACCTACGAGCAGTACTTC. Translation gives CASSAKGRTFTYEQYF. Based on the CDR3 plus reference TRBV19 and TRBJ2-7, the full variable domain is DGGITQSPKYLFRKEGQNVTLSCEQNLNHDAMYWYRQDPGQGLRLIYYSQIVNDFQKGDIAEGYSVSREKKESFPLTVTSAQKNPTAFYLCASSAKGRTFTYEQYFGPGTRLTVT.

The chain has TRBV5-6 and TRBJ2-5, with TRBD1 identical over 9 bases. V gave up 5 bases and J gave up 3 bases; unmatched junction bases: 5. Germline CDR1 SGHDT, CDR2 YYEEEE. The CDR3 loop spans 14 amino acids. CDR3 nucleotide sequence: TGTGCCAGCAGTGACGGGACAGGGAAAGAGACCCAGTACTTC. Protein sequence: CASSDGTGKETQYF.

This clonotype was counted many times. The CDR3, as DNA: TGTGCCAGCAGTTCCTCTAAGGGGGCTCATGGCTACACCTTC. Protein sequence: CASSSSKGAHGYTF. The chain has TRBV12-3 or TRBV12-4 and TRBJ1-2, with TRBD1 matching 7 bases. The CDR3 totals 14 residues. The ends lost 4 bases at V and 6 bases at J; junction bases unmatched: 8.

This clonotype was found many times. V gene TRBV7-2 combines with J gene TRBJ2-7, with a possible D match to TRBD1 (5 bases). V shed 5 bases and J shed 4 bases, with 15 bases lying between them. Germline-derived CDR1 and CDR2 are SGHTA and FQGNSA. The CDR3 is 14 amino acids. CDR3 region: CASSQQGDSYEQYF. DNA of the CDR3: TGTGCCAGCAGCCAGCAGGGTGATTCGTACGAGCAGTACTTC.

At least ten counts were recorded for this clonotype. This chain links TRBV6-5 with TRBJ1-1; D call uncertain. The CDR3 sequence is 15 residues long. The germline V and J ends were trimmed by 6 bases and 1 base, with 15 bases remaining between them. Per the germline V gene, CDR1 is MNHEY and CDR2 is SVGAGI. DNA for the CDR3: TGTGCCAGCAGGGCCGCTCACCCTTCGAACACTGAAGCTTTCTTT. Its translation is CASRAAHPSNTEAFF.

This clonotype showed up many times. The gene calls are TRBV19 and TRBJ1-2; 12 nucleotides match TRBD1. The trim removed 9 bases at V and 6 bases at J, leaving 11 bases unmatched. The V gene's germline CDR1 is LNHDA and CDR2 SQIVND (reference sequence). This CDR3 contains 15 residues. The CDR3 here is CASLSRDRGPDGYTF. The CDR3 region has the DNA TGTGCCAGCCTCTCCCGGGACAGGGGGCCTGATGGCTACACCTTC.

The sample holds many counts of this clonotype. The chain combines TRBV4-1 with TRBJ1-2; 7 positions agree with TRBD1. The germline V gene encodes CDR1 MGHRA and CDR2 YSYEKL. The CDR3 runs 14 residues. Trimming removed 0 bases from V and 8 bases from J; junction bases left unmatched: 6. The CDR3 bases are TGCGCCAGCAGCCAAGAGAGACAGGGTAAAGGCTACACCTTC. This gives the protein CASSQERQGKGYTF.

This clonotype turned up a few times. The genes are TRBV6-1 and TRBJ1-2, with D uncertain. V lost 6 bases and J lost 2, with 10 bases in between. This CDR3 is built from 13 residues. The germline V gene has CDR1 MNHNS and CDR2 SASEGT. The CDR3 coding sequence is TGTGCCAGCAGCCAGTTCGGGAACTATGGCTACACCTTC. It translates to CASSQFGNYGYTF.

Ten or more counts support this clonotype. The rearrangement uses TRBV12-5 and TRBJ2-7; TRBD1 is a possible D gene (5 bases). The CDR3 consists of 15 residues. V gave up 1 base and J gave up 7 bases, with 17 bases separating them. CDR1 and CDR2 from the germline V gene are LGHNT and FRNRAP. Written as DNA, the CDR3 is TGTGCTAGTGGTTTGGCAGGGATCGGCGCATGGGAGCAGTACTTC. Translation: CASGLAGIGAWEQYF.

The CDR3 nucleotides are TGTGCCAGCAGCTTTTACGCGGGAGAAGCTTTCTTT. Translated: CASSFYAGEAFF. The chain joins TRBV7-2 to TRBJ1-1; D is uncertain. Trimming took off 3 bases at V and 8 bases at J, with 10 bases between the two ends. The length of the CDR3 is 12 residues. Germline-derived CDR1 and CDR2 are SGHTA and FQGNSA.

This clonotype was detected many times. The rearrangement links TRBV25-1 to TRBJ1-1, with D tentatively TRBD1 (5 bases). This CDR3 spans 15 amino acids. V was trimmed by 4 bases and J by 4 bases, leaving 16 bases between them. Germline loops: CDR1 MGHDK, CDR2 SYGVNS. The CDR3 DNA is TGTGCCAGCAGTGGCCTGAGGTTTGGGGCCACTGAAGCTTTCTTT. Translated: CASSGLRFGATEAFF.

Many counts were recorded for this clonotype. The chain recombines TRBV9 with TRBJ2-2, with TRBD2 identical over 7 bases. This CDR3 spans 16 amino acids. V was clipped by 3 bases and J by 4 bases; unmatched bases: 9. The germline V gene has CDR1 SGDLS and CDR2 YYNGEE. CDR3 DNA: TGTGCCAGCAGCGGACGCCGCGGGGGAGGCACCGGGGAGCTGTTTTTT. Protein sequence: CASSGRRGGGTGELFF.

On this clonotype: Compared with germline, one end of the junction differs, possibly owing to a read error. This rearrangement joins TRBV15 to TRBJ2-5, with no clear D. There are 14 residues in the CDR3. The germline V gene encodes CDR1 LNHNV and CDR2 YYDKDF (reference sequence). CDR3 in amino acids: CATSGDRQVKTQYF. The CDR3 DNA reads TGTGCCACCAGCGGAGATCGCCAAGTAAAGACCCAGTACTTC.

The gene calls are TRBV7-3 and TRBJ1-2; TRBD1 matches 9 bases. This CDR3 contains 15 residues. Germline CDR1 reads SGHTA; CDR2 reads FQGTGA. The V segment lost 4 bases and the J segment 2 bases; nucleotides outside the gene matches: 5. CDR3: CASSWTGTGNYGYTF. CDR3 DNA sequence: TGTGCCAGCAGCTGGACCGGGACAGGGAACTATGGCTACACCTTC.

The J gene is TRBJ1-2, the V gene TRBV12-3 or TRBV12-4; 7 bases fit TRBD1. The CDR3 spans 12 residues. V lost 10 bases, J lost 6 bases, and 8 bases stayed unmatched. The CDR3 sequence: CATQGGWDGYTF. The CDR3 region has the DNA TGTGCCACCCAGGGGGGGTGGGATGGCTACACCTTC.

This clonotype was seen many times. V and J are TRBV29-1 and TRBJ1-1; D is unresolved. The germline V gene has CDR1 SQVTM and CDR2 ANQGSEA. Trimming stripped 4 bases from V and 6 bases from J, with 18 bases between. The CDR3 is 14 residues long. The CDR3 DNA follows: TGCAGCGTTGGTCCGCCAGAAAAAACACCTGAAGCTTTCTTT. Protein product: CSVGPPEKTPEAFF.